Below, 20 T cell receptor beta chains from the same sample are listed, as sequenced in a study of regulatory T cells in long-lasting Graves disease. Construction of the TCR beta libraries employed iRepertoire HTBI primers in conjunction with Arm-PCR of CDR3 regions. Each CDR3 protein gets one entry after TCRdb re-called the multiplex PCR reads with MiXCR. The table includes roughly 450,000 distinct CDR3 sequences, 20% to 25% detected once. Stated time point: persistent/refractory GD, antithyroid drugs over 5 years with positive TRAb. RNA extracted from PBMCs served as the sequencing template. The specimen comprised peripheral blood mononuclear cells (PBMCs), sampled when the disease was refractory, from a patient treated with antithyroid drugs. The receptors derive from a female donor with Graves disease.

The chain recombines TRBV10-3 with TRBJ1-1; possible D gene TRBD1, 5 bases. The germline CDR1 and CDR2 sequences are ENHRY and SYGVKD. The V and J ends lost 3 bases and 8 bases respectively, with 13 bases between them. This CDR3 comprises 13 residues. The CDR3 bases are TGTGCCATCAGTGAAAGTGGGGCAGAAGAAGCTTTCTTT. This translates into CAISESGAEEAFF.

This clonotype was recorded at least ten times. V is TRBV30 and J is TRBJ2-1; perhaps TRBD2 as D (7 bases). The CDR3 is made up of 15 amino acids. The V end was cut by 0 bases, the J end by 7 bases, with 16 bases between. In germline, CDR1 is GTSNPN, CDR2 SVGIG (reference sequence). CDR3 coding DNA: TGTGCCTGGAGTGTACTAGGGGGGGACTGGAATGAGCAGTTCTTC. It yields the protein CAWSVLGGDWNEQFF.

The chain combines TRBV19 with TRBJ1-5; no definite D call. CDR1 is LNHDA, CDR2 SQIVND, per germline (reference sequence). The V end lost 7 bases, the J end lost 3 bases, and 16 bases lay between the germline ends. This CDR3 region has 15 residues. CDR3 sequence reads: CASTRGNVPNQPQHF. CDR3 nucleotide sequence: TGTGCCAGTACGCGGGGAAACGTTCCCAATCAGCCCCAGCATTTT.

This clonotype showed up many times. J is TRBJ2-7 and V is TRBV7-2, with a weak D call TRBD1 (5 bases). V lost 2 bases and J 7 bases, leaving 12 bases between the germline ends. This CDR3 region has 13 residues. From germline, CDR1 is SGHTA and CDR2 FQGNSA. The CDR3 region is CASSLFVQGEQYF. CDR3 sequence (DNA): TGTGCCAGCAGCTTATTCGTGCAGGGTGAGCAGTACTTC.

Concerning this clonotype itself: A junction boundary mismatches the germline segment, possibly from a read error. This chain links TRBV2 with TRBJ2-3; 8 bases line up with TRBD1. Germline V CDR1 and CDR2: SNHLY, FYNNEI. This CDR3 has 15 residues. CDR3 coding DNA: TGTGCCAGCAGAGAAGACAGGGGTGAAACAGATACGCAGTATTTT. Encoded protein: CASREDRGETDTQYF.

This clonotype was observed many times. The chain is built from TRBV2 and TRBJ1-4; D is unclear. The CDR3 totals 15 residues. The V gene lost 6 bases and the J gene lost 3 bases, with 14 bases spanning the gap. Germline lookup yields CDR1 SNHLY and CDR2 FYNNEI. The CDR3 sequence is CASRTTFGANEKLFF. Here the CDR3 DNA reads TGTGCCAGCAGGACGACCTTTGGGGCTAATGAAAAACTGTTTTTT.

This rearrangement joins TRBV5-1 to TRBJ2-7; TRBD1 matches at 8 bases. This CDR3 is 15 amino acids long. Trimming at V came to 1 base and at J to 5 bases, leaving 8 bases not matched to a gene. Germline-derived CDR1 and CDR2 are SGHRS and YFSETQ. CDR3 DNA sequence: TGCGCCAGCAGCTTGAACTCAGGGGGCGAGAACGAGCAGTACTTC. Protein: CASSLNSGGENEQYF.

This clonotype was observed a handful of times. The chain employs TRBV19 and TRBJ1-2; no reliable D call. Germline CDR1 is LNHDA and CDR2 is SQIVND (reference sequence). The CDR3 runs 13 residues. Trimming stripped 2 bases from V and 10 bases from J, with 14 bases between. The CDR3 DNA reads TGTGCCAGTAGTATATCGGGCGCGAGGGACTACACCTTC. Translation gives CASSISGARDYTF.

This clonotype was found many times. This chain connects TRBV28 to TRBJ1-2; D not certain. With 2 bases removed from V and 0 bases from J, the gap between germline ends came to 10 bases. CDR1 MDHEN and CDR2 SYDVKM come from the germline V gene. The CDR3 runs to 15 residues. The CDR3 sequence is CASSLTFSPNYGYTF. Written as DNA, the CDR3 is TGTGCCAGCAGTTTAACCTTCTCTCCTAACTATGGCTACACCTTC.

This clonotype was recorded many times. This chain links TRBV5-1 with TRBJ1-6; D perhaps matches TRBD1 (5 bases). CDR1 and CDR2 from the germline V gene are SGHRS and YFSETQ. V shed 5 bases and J shed 5 bases, with 11 bases lying between them. The CDR3 is made up of 14 amino acids. CDR3: CASSRGYDNSPLHF. The CDR3 bases are TGCGCCAGCAGTCGGGGGTACGATAATTCACCCCTCCACTTT.

This clonotype has at least ten counts. The CDR3 DNA follows: TGTGCCAGCAGTGTGGGGAGTGGTGGCTACACCTTC. Translated, it gives CASSVGSGGYTF. The chain employs TRBV2 and TRBJ1-2, with unresolved D. Trimming took 4 bases from V and 7 from J, leaving 10 bases between them. In germline, CDR1 is SNHLY, CDR2 FYNNEI. The length of the CDR3 is 12 residues.

The V gene is TRBV20-1, the J gene TRBJ2-5; D remains ambiguous. V was pared by 5 bases and J by 7 bases, with 14 bases between. The CDR3 runs 12 residues. The V gene's germline CDR1 is DFQATT and CDR2 SNEGSKA (reference sequence). The CDR3 nucleotides are TGCAGTGCTCGCAACCCCTTGGGGACCCAGTACTTC. Translation gives CSARNPLGTQYF.

V and J are TRBV20-1 and TRBJ2-7; D may correspond to TRBD1 or TRBD2 (5 bases each). CDR1 DFQATT and CDR2 SNEGSKA come from the germline V gene (reference sequence). The CDR3 is 17 residues long. V was clipped by 0 bases and J by 0 bases, with 18 bases between them. The CDR3 nucleotides are TGCAGTGCTAGAGACGGGATCACAGGTGGAAGCTCCTACGAGCAGTACTTC. Its translation: CSARDGITGGSSYEQYF.

Concerning this clonotype itself: The DNA is left out, because the CDR3 cannot be placed on it with certainty; the CDR3 is given as TCRdb lists it. The chain recombines TRBV7-9 with TRBJ2-7; the table's D call, TRBD2, was not checked against the DNA. The CDR3 spans 14 amino acids, including both terminal residues. Germline V gene lookup returns CDR1 SEHNR and CDR2 FQNEAQ (reference sequence). CDR3 in amino acids: CASSFASGIWEQCF.

The V gene is TRBV14, the J gene TRBJ1-3, with no clear D. Germline V gene sequence: CDR1 SGHDN, CDR2 FVKESK. The CDR3 loop spans 16 amino acids. Trimming stripped 4 bases from V and 8 bases from J, with 21 bases between. This CDR3 is CASSRVTGSRADTIYF. CDR3 sequence (DNA): TGTGCCAGCAGCCGCGTCACCGGGAGCCGGGCGGACACCATATATTTT.

At least ten counts were recorded for this clonotype. This chain uses TRBV6-1 with TRBJ2-3; no reliable D call. V was trimmed by 3 bases and J by 0 bases, leaving 19 bases between them. CDR3 size: 18 residues. Germline values: CDR1 MNHNS, CDR2 SASEGT. This CDR3 is CASSEWLLSLTSTDTQYF. For the CDR3, the DNA is TGTGCCAGCAGTGAGTGGTTGCTCTCTCTTACTAGCACAGATACGCAGTATTTT.

This clonotype was seen only a few times. Given the absence of the conserved phenylalanine or tryptophan at the CDR3 end, a read error is likely. Because the CDR3's place on the DNA is in doubt, the DNA is left out and the CDR3 is given as listed by TCRdb. The J gene is TRBJ1-2, the V gene TRBV28; the D call TRBD1 from the table was never checked on the DNA. Germline CDR1 reads MDHEN; CDR2 reads SYDVKM. The CDR3 spans 14 amino acids, including both terminal residues. The CDR3 region is CASSSSDRFYGYTL.

This clonotype was counted at least ten times. In DNA, the CDR3 is TGTGCCACCAGCAGGGACAGCACCTACGAGCAGTACTTC. Amino acids: CATSRDSTYEQYF. The chain is built from TRBV15 and TRBJ2-7; D might be TRBD1 (6 bases). Germline CDR1 is LNHNV and CDR2 is YYDKDF (reference sequence). V was clipped by 3 bases and J by 2 bases, with 8 bases between them. The CDR3 extends over 13 amino acids. The full variable domain, completed using reference TRBV15 and TRBJ2-7, is DAMVIQNPRYQVTQFGKPVTLSCSQTLNHNVMYWYQQKSSQAPKLLFHYYDKDFNNEADTPDNFQSRRPNTSFCFLDIRSPGLGDTAMYLCATSRDSTYEQYFGPGTRLTVT.

This clonotype has at least ten counts. V and J are TRBV28 and TRBJ2-5, with D possibly being TRBD1 (5 bases). The germline V and J ends were trimmed by 5 bases and 5 bases, with 18 bases remaining between them. The CDR3 length is 15 residues. Germline V lookup: CDR1 MDHEN, CDR2 SYDVKM. The CDR3 is CASSQYQGGGETQYF. CDR3 DNA sequence: TGTGCCAGCAGTCAATACCAGGGTGGTGGGGAGACCCAGTACTTC.

This clonotype was observed a handful of times. The V gene is TRBV11-3, the J gene TRBJ2-7; D unclear. Germline CDR1 reads SGHNT; CDR2 reads YENEEA. This CDR3 is built from 13 residues. Trimming pared 6 bases from V and 7 bases from J, leaving 16 bases between. The CDR3 loop is CASSPTSLEEQYF. The CDR3, as DNA: TGTGCCAGCAGTCCTACCTCCCTTGAGGAGCAGTACTTC.